This entry concerns a single T cell receptor beta chain. Its specificity is unknown. Mismatch with germline at one junction end may stem from a read error. This sample stems from a study of tumor and adjacent non-tumor tissue in lung cancer. Across the study: The cohort had under 15 adenocarcinoma, 2 squamous cell and 1 small cell patients. Samples averaged around 4 million productive TCRbeta reads each.

General observations from the study: Tumor tissue had significantly higher TCR diversity than normal lung.

The germline V gene encodes CDR1 MNHEY and CDR2 SVGAGI. The CDR3 consists of 13 residues. No cell sorting was done before RNA was extracted from the tissue. Three rounds of nested PCR, following a modified ARM-PCR protocol, produced the TCRbeta library. From the multiplex PCR reads, TCRdb called clonotypes with MiXCR, one entry per CDR3 protein. The sample has fewer than 80,000 distinct CDR3 sequences, around two thirds seen once. The sample taken for sequencing was lung tumor tissue. This sequence joins TRBV6-5 and TRBJ2-7; no firm D call. This TCR was recovered from a woman in her sixties or seventies with non-small cell lung cancer. CDR3 bases: TGTACCAGCAGTTACTCTCCCCTGGGGGAGCAGTACTTC. This sequence encodes CTSSYSPLGEQYF.